This TCR beta chain was sequenced for a study of a mutant IDH1 vaccine in newly diagnosed glioma. Study background: Eight vaccine injections were given to patients in weeks 1, 3, 5, 7, 11, 15, 19 and 23. Pretreatment consisted of radiotherapy, temozolomide, or both, with most receiving both.

Study outcomes and limitations: Of all patients, around 93% showed vaccine-induced immune responses.

With respect to this clone: The antigen is unknown.

The time point is: week 5, during vaccination. A single vaccine dose contained 300 ug of mutant IDH1 20-mer peptide, and topical imiquimod was used with it. Some clones are missing from TCRdb's copy, which holds only in-frame ones; the method was immunoSEQ multiplex PCR. This sample has about 25,000 clones, with 60% to 80% found just once. The sequenced sample was PBMCs, obtained from a glioma patient whose treatment included an IDH1 peptide vaccine. The sequence was obtained from a man between 40 and 49 years old with glioma.

CDR3 DNA: TGTGCCAGCAGCTCCCCGGGGTGGGGAAACACCATATATTTT. Its translation is CASSSPGWGNTIYF. The rearrangement joins TRBV7-2 to TRBJ1-3; D call uncertain. Between the trimmed V and J ends, which lost 4 bases and 4 bases, there was a span of 11 bases. From germline, CDR1 is SGHTA and CDR2 FQGNSA. The CDR3 consists of 14 residues.